Listed below are T cell receptor beta chains from one sample, sequenced in a study of blood T cell repertoires in COVID-19. TCRdb's copy holds only in-frame clones and misses some; the assay was immunoSEQ multiplex PCR. The sample shows around 320,000 clones, roughly 86% of them seen only once. Sample: PBMCs or T cells enriched from blood (not recorded which). The receptor source for this set is a woman aged 45-65 years who had been exposed to COVID-19. CDR3s include the opening cysteine and the closing phenylalanine or tryptophan. Each record gives: V gene, J gene, D gene, clone size, CDR3 DNA, CDR3 protein. A D gene is named only where the DNA matches it firmly. Only part of the rows carry a size: once, few, many, or a class if the clone is expanded.

V gene: TRBV6-5; J gene: TRBJ2-2; D gene: NA; clone size: NA; CDR3 DNA: TGTGCCAGCAGGGTCATGACAGGCCCAGGGGGGGAGCTGTTTTTT; CDR3 protein: CASRVMTGPGGELFF
V gene: TRBV5-4; J gene: TRBJ1-2; D gene: NA; clone size: NA; CDR3 DNA: TGTGCCAGCAGCTTAGGCGCGGGTATCGACTATGGCTACACCTTC; CDR3 protein: CASSLGAGIDYGYTF
V gene: TRBV30; J gene: TRBJ2-5; D gene: TRBD2; clone size: NA; CDR3 DNA: TGTGCCTGGAGCCGGGGGCGGGGGGGTACCCAAGAGACCCAGTACTTC; CDR3 protein: CAWSRGRGGTQETQYF
V gene: TRBV28; J gene: TRBJ2-5; D gene: TRBD2; clone size: NA; CDR3 DNA: TGTGCCAGCAGCCAATTAGCGGGGGGGCTCGAGACCCAGTACTTC; CDR3 protein: CASSQLAGGLETQYF
V gene: TRBV5-1; J gene: TRBJ2-2; D gene: NA; clone size: NA; CDR3 DNA: TGCGCCAGCAGCTCCCGGTCCGGCACCGGGGAGCTGTTTTTT; CDR3 protein: CASSSRSGTGELFF
V gene: TRBV27; J gene: TRBJ2-7; D gene: TRBD2; clone size: NA; CDR3 DNA: TGTGCCAGCACCACTACTAGCGGGAGCTCCTACGAGCAGTACTTC; CDR3 protein: CASTTTSGSSYEQYF
V gene: TRBV14; J gene: TRBJ2-7; D gene: TRBD1; clone size: NA; CDR3 DNA: TGTGCCAGCAGCCAACCCGGGACAGGGGCCTACGAGCAGTACTTC; CDR3 protein: CASSQPGTGAYEQYF
V gene: TRBV28; J gene: TRBJ2-7; D gene: NA; clone size: NA; CDR3 DNA: TGTGCCAGCAGTTTAATGGGACTCGAGCAGTACTTC; CDR3 protein: CASSLMGLEQYF
V gene: TRBV6-5; J gene: TRBJ1-5; D gene: NA; clone size: NA; CDR3 DNA: TGTGCCAGCAGTTACTCTTCCGGGGGCAATCAGCCCCAGCATTTT; CDR3 protein: CASSYSSGGNQPQHF
V gene: TRBV3-1/TRBV3-2; J gene: TRBJ2-1; D gene: NA; clone size: NA; CDR3 DNA: TGTGCCAGCAGCCACGGCAGGGACAATGAGCAGTTCTTC; CDR3 protein: CASSHGRDNEQFF
V gene: TRBV21-1; J gene: TRBJ2-7; D gene: NA; clone size: NA; CDR3 DNA: TGTGCCAGCAGCAAAACGGCAGGGTCCCCCTCCTACGAGCAGTACTTC; CDR3 protein: CASSKTAGSPSYEQYF
V gene: TRBV2; J gene: TRBJ1-1; D gene: NA; clone size: NA; CDR3 DNA: TGTGCCAGCAAGGGTCTAAGGGAGGGTGAAGCTTTCTTT; CDR3 protein: CASKGLREGEAFF
V gene: TRBV11-3; J gene: TRBJ2-3; D gene: NA; clone size: NA; CDR3 DNA: TGTGCCAGCAGCTTATTGGGACTTGGCACAGATACGCAGTATTTT; CDR3 protein: CASSLLGLGTDTQYF
V gene: TRBV2; J gene: TRBJ2-1; D gene: NA; clone size: NA; CDR3 DNA: TGTGCCAGCAGTGAAGCCCAGGGTGCCTACAATGAGCAGTTCTTC; CDR3 protein: CASSEAQGAYNEQFF
V gene: TRBV5-1; J gene: TRBJ2-5; D gene: TRBD1; clone size: NA; CDR3 DNA: TGCGCCAGCAGCTTACAGGGGACGGAAGAGACCCAGTACTTC; CDR3 protein: CASSLQGTEETQYF
V gene: TRBV7-2; J gene: TRBJ1-5; D gene: TRBD1; clone size: NA; CDR3 DNA: TGTGCCAGCAGCTTAGAGGCCGGGACAGGGGTGCAGCCCCAGCATTTT; CDR3 protein: CASSLEAGTGVQPQHF
V gene: TRBV5-1; J gene: TRBJ1-6; D gene: NA; clone size: NA; CDR3 DNA: TGCGCCAGCAGCCTGGGACTTCAGGGTTATTCACCCCTCCACTTT; CDR3 protein: CASSLGLQGYSPLHF
V gene: TRBV15; J gene: TRBJ1-3; D gene: NA; clone size: NA; CDR3 DNA: TGTGCCACCAGCAGAGTTATGGGGAGCTCTGGAAACACCATATATTTT; CDR3 protein: CATSRVMGSSGNTIYF
V gene: TRBV5-1; J gene: TRBJ1-2; D gene: NA; clone size: once; CDR3 DNA: TGCGCCAGCAGCTTGGTTCCCGAGCTCTATGGCTACACCTTC; CDR3 protein: CASSLVPELYGYTF
V gene: TRBV3-1/TRBV3-2; J gene: TRBJ1-4; D gene: NA; clone size: once; CDR3 DNA: TGTGCCAGCGGAGGACCACTTGAAGGAGAAAAACTGTTTTTT; CDR3 protein: CASGGPLEGEKLFF
V gene: TRBV18; J gene: TRBJ1-3; D gene: NA; clone size: NA; CDR3 DNA: TGTGCCAGCTCACCACCCGGGGCTGGAAACACCATATATTTT; CDR3 protein: CASSPPGAGNTIYF
V gene: TRBV12-3/TRBV12-4; J gene: TRBJ2-5; D gene: NA; clone size: once; CDR3 DNA: TGTGCCAGCAGCCGCGATTGGACCCAGTACTTC; CDR3 protein: CASSRDWTQYF
V gene: TRBV28; J gene: TRBJ1-6; D gene: TRBD1; clone size: NA; CDR3 DNA: TGTGCCAGCAGCCTTGGACAGGGCGATAATTCACCCCTCCACTTT; CDR3 protein: CASSLGQGDNSPLHF
V gene: TRBV5-6; J gene: TRBJ1-6; D gene: TRBD1; clone size: NA; CDR3 DNA: TGTGCCAGCAGCTTCGGACAGGGGGCTTATTCACCCCTCCACTTT; CDR3 protein: CASSFGQGAYSPLHF
V gene: TRBV3-1/TRBV3-2; J gene: TRBJ1-5; D gene: TRBD1; clone size: NA; CDR3 DNA: TGTGCCAGCACCGGCCAAGGGACAGGGGTTCAGCCCCAGCATTTT; CDR3 protein: CASTGQGTGVQPQHF
V gene: TRBV2; J gene: TRBJ1-2; D gene: NA; clone size: NA; CDR3 DNA: TGTGCCAGCAGTGAAGTATCGGGCTACACCTTC; CDR3 protein: CASSEVSGYTF
V gene: TRBV19; J gene: TRBJ2-2; D gene: NA; clone size: NA; CDR3 DNA: TGTGCCAGTAGTATACAGGGCCCCGGGGAGCTGTTTTTT; CDR3 protein: CASSIQGPGELFF
V gene: TRBV18; J gene: TRBJ2-7; D gene: NA; clone size: NA; CDR3 DNA: TGTGCCAGCTCACCAGCCGGGTTCGACGAGCAGTACTTC; CDR3 protein: CASSPAGFDEQYF
V gene: TRBV11-2; J gene: TRBJ1-1; D gene: TRBD1; clone size: NA; CDR3 DNA: TGTGCCAGCAGCTTTCACAGGGGAGGAACTGAAGCTTTCTTT; CDR3 protein: CASSFHRGGTEAFF
V gene: TRBV24-1; J gene: TRBJ2-1; D gene: TRBD2; clone size: few; CDR3 DNA: TGTGCCACCAGTGATCAGCGGGGGGCCCTAGGTGAGCAGTTCTTC; CDR3 protein: CATSDQRGALGEQFF
V gene: TRBV10-3; J gene: TRBJ2-5; D gene: TRBD2; clone size: NA; CDR3 DNA: TGTGCCATCAGTGGCGGGGGGGCCCAGGAGACCCAGTACTTC; CDR3 protein: CAISGGGAQETQYF
V gene: TRBV19; J gene: TRBJ1-2; D gene: NA; clone size: once; CDR3 DNA: TGTGCCAGTACCTCGAGGAGTTCAATCGGTTACACCTTC; CDR3 protein: CASTSRSSIGYTF
V gene: TRBV7-9; J gene: TRBJ1-4; D gene: NA; clone size: NA; CDR3 DNA: TGTGCCAGCAGCGTCCCGGGGTCTCCTGAAAAACTGTTTTTT; CDR3 protein: CASSVPGSPEKLFF
V gene: TRBV7-9; J gene: TRBJ2-1; D gene: TRBD1; clone size: NA; CDR3 DNA: TGTGCCACCGGGACAGGGGACGTCAATGAGCAGTTCTTC; CDR3 protein: CATGTGDVNEQFF
V gene: TRBV5-1; J gene: TRBJ2-3; D gene: TRBD2; clone size: few; CDR3 DNA: TGCGCCAGCAGCTTGTTAGCGGGGGGCCGATCACCAGATACGCAGTATTTT; CDR3 protein: CASSLLAGGRSPDTQYF
V gene: TRBV27; J gene: TRBJ2-1; D gene: TRBD2; clone size: once; CDR3 DNA: TGTGCCAGCAGTTTATCGGTCGGGGGGGCCCGTGAGCAGTTCTTC; CDR3 protein: CASSLSVGGAREQFF
V gene: TRBV12-3/TRBV12-4; J gene: TRBJ1-2; D gene: TRBD1; clone size: NA; CDR3 DNA: TGTGCCAGCAGTACAGGGGGAGGCTACACCTTC; CDR3 protein: CASSTGGGYTF
V gene: TRBV5-1; J gene: TRBJ2-3; D gene: TRBD2; clone size: NA; CDR3 DNA: TGCGCCAGCCCCTTGCCTAGCGGGGTTACCACTAGCACAGATACGCAGTATTTT; CDR3 protein: CASPLPSGVTTSTDTQYF
V gene: TRBV28; J gene: TRBJ1-4; D gene: NA; clone size: NA; CDR3 DNA: TGTGCCAGCAGCACCCTGGGGGCAGGGGTAGGTCTGTTTTTT; CDR3 protein: CASSTLGAGVGLFF
V gene: TRBV6-5; J gene: TRBJ2-1; D gene: NA; clone size: NA; CDR3 DNA: TGTGCCAGCGGAGGAGACCTCGATGAGCAGTTCTTC; CDR3 protein: CASGGDLDEQFF
V gene: TRBV5-1; J gene: TRBJ2-1; D gene: NA; clone size: NA; CDR3 DNA: TGCGCCAGCAGCCTTGCCGGCTCCCCGGGTCGAGAGCAGTTCTTC; CDR3 protein: CASSLAGSPGREQFF
V gene: TRBV19; J gene: TRBJ1-6; D gene: NA; clone size: once; CDR3 DNA: TGTGCCAGTAGTATTGTTGGAGCGAATTCACCCCTCCACTTT; CDR3 protein: CASSIVGANSPLHF
V gene: TRBV7-8; J gene: TRBJ1-3; D gene: TRBD1; clone size: NA; CDR3 DNA: TGTGCCAGCAGCCAGGGGGGGAAGGGCCAATATCTTAGCTCTGGAAACACCATATATTTT; CDR3 protein: CASSQGGKGQYLSSGNTIYF
V gene: TRBV5-1; J gene: TRBJ2-3; D gene: TRBD1; clone size: NA; CDR3 DNA: TGCGCCAGCAGCCTCAACAGGGGGCCAGATACGCAGTATTTT; CDR3 protein: CASSLNRGPDTQYF
V gene: TRBV6-5; J gene: TRBJ2-3; D gene: NA; clone size: NA; CDR3 DNA: TGTGCCAGCACCCTAAGCACAGATACGCAGTATTTT; CDR3 protein: CASTLSTDTQYF
V gene: TRBV2; J gene: TRBJ2-1; D gene: TRBD2; clone size: NA; CDR3 DNA: TGTGCCAGCAGTGAGAGGCGGGGGTCCTACAATGAGCAGTTCTTC; CDR3 protein: CASSERRGSYNEQFF
V gene: TRBV9; J gene: TRBJ2-5; D gene: TRBD2; clone size: NA; CDR3 DNA: TGTGCCAGCAGCTCCCGACTAGCGGGGGGGCAGGAGACCCAGTACTTC; CDR3 protein: CASSSRLAGGQETQYF
V gene: TRBV19; J gene: TRBJ1-5; D gene: TRBD1; clone size: NA; CDR3 DNA: TGTGCCAGTAGACCCCGGACAGGGGCAGGTCAGCCCCAGCATTTT; CDR3 protein: CASRPRTGAGQPQHF
V gene: TRBV5-8; J gene: TRBJ1-1; D gene: NA; clone size: NA; CDR3 DNA: TGTGCCAGCAGCCGGCCACTGACAGGATTGAACACTGAAGCTTTCTTT; CDR3 protein: CASSRPLTGLNTEAFF